Each of the 31 T cell receptor beta chains below was sequenced from the same sample in a study of OX40 agonist ivuxolimab in advanced cancers. Produced via immunoSEQ multiplex PCR; TCRdb's table is partial and in-frame only. The data show 90,000 or so clones, 85% to 90% seen once. This material consisted of CD4+ or CD8+ T cells sorted from blood, taken in a trial of the OX40 agonist ivuxolimab. The receptor source for this set is an adult with an advanced solid tumor such as melanoma, head and neck, liver or kidney cancer.

The rearrangement links TRBV5-4 to TRBJ1-4, with no clear D. Germline-derived CDR1 and CDR2 are SGHNT and YYREEE (reference sequence). CDR3 size: 16 residues. V dropped 5 bases and J dropped 2 bases, with 16 bases sitting between them. CDR3: CASSPIRGATNEKLFF. CDR3 bases: TGTGCCAGCAGTCCGATCCGGGGAGCTACTAATGAAAAACTGTTTTTT. The full variable domain, with the rest looked up from reference TRBV5-4 and TRBJ1-4, is ETGVTQSPTHLIKTRGQQVTLRCSSQSGHNTVSWYQQALGQGPQFIFQYYREEENGRGNFPPRFSGLQFPNYSSELNVNALELDDSALYLCASSPIRGATNEKLFFGSGTQLSVL.

The chain employs TRBV11-2 and TRBJ2-1; 7 bases are a match to TRBD2. The CDR3 has 14 residues. The ends lost 1 base at V and 5 bases at J; junction bases unmatched: 2. Germline CDR1 and CDR2: SGHAT and FQNNGV. The CDR3 DNA is TGTGCCAGCAGCTTAGGGCGGGAGCACAATGAGCAGTTCTTC. Translation gives CASSLGREHNEQFF.

There are a few counts of this clone. The rearrangement joins TRBV7-2 to TRBJ2-7; D is perhaps TRBD1 (6 bases). Trimming removed 3 bases at V and 3 bases at J, with 12 bases between. The CDR3 extends over 14 amino acids. Germline V gene sequence: CDR1 SGHTA, CDR2 FQGNSA. CDR3 in DNA: TGTGCCAGCAGCTTGGGGGCCGTATTCTACGAGCAGTACTTC. It translates to CASSLGAVFYEQYF.

J is TRBJ2-3 and V is TRBV5-1, with D possibly called TRBD1 or TRBD2 (5 bases each). V lost 7 bases to trimming and J lost 3 bases, with 12 bases between them. The CDR3 consists of 13 residues. In germline, CDR1 is SGHRS, CDR2 YFSETQ. CDR3 in amino acids: CASGGIGTDTQYF. The DNA of the CDR3 is TGCGCCAGCGGGGGAATTGGGACAGATACGCAGTATTTT.

This clone was recorded a few times. The gene calls are TRBV7-2 and TRBJ1-1; D is unresolved. The CDR3 runs 14 residues. CDR1 and CDR2 (germline): SGHTA, FQGNSA. Trimming took 5 bases from V and 1 from J, leaving 11 bases between them. This chain's CDR3 is CASSHRSWNTEAFF. The CDR3 DNA is TGTGCCAGCAGCCACCGCAGCTGGAACACTGAAGCTTTCTTT.

The chain has TRBV9 and TRBJ2-5, with D possibly being TRBD2 (7 bases). Germline CDR1 SGDLS, CDR2 YYNGEE. With 1 base removed from V and 1 base from J, the gap between germline ends came to 17 bases. The CDR3 contains 17 residues. As DNA, the CDR3 is TGTGCCAGCAGCGTACGGGGGGCGTTAGCCACCCAAGAGACCCAGTACTTC. As protein: CASSVRGALATQETQYF.

This chain links TRBV11-1 with TRBJ1-1; weak D call: TRBD1 (5 bases). The CDR3 runs 13 residues. The germline CDR1 and CDR2 sequences are SGHAT and FQDESV (reference sequence). V shed 4 bases and J shed 9 bases, with 15 bases lying between them. The chain's CDR3 is CASSSGAPQKAFF. The DNA for the CDR3 is TGTGCCAGCAGCTCTGGGGCACCACAGAAAGCTTTCTTT.

V and J are TRBV5-4 and TRBJ1-2; TRBD1 might be the D (6 bases). Trimming took off 4 bases at V and 5 bases at J, with 18 bases between the two ends. The CDR3 totals 15 residues. The germline gives CDR1 SGHNT, CDR2 YYREEE (reference sequence). The DNA for the CDR3 is TGTGCCAGCAGCCCCGGGGGCAGGGAGTGGTATGGCTACACCTTC. Residues: CASSPGGREWYGYTF.

The chain uses TRBV5-1 and TRBJ2-5; D remains unclear. The CDR3 runs 15 residues. Deletions cut 4 bases from V and 2 bases from J, with 15 bases between. CDR1 is SGHRS and CDR2 is YFSETQ in the germline V gene. CDR3 sequence: CASSPGRHQQETQYF. The DNA of the CDR3 is TGCGCCAGCAGCCCTGGACGGCACCAGCAAGAGACCCAGTACTTC.

The gene calls are TRBV10-3 and TRBJ2-7; 7 nucleotides line up with TRBD2. CDR1 ENHRY and CDR2 SYGVKD come from the germline V gene. Trimming took 6 bases from V and 0 from J; bases not matched to a gene: 5. This CDR3 has 14 residues. Here the CDR3 reads CAIRETSRSYEQYF. As DNA, the CDR3 is TGTGCCATCAGAGAGACTAGCCGCTCCTACGAGCAGTACTTC.

The table lists this clone with a few counts. The V gene is TRBV19, the J gene TRBJ1-5; the D gene is possibly TRBD1 (5 bases). V shed 3 bases and J shed 6 bases, with 18 bases lying between them. This CDR3 spans 16 amino acids. The V gene's germline CDR1 is LNHDA and CDR2 SQIVND (reference sequence). The CDR3 reads CASSIVGGFDLQPQHF. DNA for the CDR3: TGTGCCAGTAGTATTGTTGGGGGGTTCGATCTTCAGCCCCAGCATTTT.

At least ten counts were recorded for this clone. The chain employs TRBV5-5 and TRBJ1-5; a possible D gene is TRBD1 (6 bases). V was pared by 0 bases and J by 5 bases, with 12 bases between. The V gene's germline CDR1 is SGHKS and CDR2 YYEKEE (reference sequence). The CDR3 runs to 15 residues. The CDR3 DNA reads as TGTGCCAGCAGCTTGGTGGGGACACCCGATCAGCCCCAGCATTTT. Amino acids: CASSLVGTPDQPQHF.

The V gene is TRBV6-5, the J gene TRBJ1-5; 7 nucleotides align to TRBD1. Germline V gene sequence: CDR1 MNHEY, CDR2 SVGAGI. The ends lost 3 bases at V and 6 bases at J; junction bases unmatched: 5. The CDR3 runs 14 residues. CDR3 region: CASSYSRGVQPQHF. The CDR3 DNA follows: TGTGCCAGCAGTTATTCCAGGGGGGTTCAGCCCCAGCATTTT.

The rearrangement links TRBV7-9 to TRBJ1-2; a possible D gene is TRBD1 (5 bases). Trimming shortened V by 1 base and J by 6 bases, and 15 bases separated the two germline ends. From germline, CDR1 is SEHNR and CDR2 FQNEAQ (reference sequence). The CDR3 totals 15 residues. Here the CDR3 reads CASSLVLYRSHGYTF. CDR3 nucleotides: TGTGCCAGCAGCTTAGTTTTGTACAGGTCCCATGGCTACACCTTC.

The rearrangement joins TRBV7-3 to TRBJ1-1; D is uncertain. The CDR3 covers 14 residues. Germline V gives CDR1 SGHTA, CDR2 FQGTGA. V dropped 0 bases and J dropped 3 bases, with 8 bases sitting between them. The CDR3 sequence is CASSLTSADTEAFF. The DNA for the CDR3 is TGTGCCAGCAGCTTAACATCGGCGGACACTGAAGCTTTCTTT.

This clone was picked up one time. The J gene is TRBJ1-1, the V gene TRBV7-3, with 7 bases fitting TRBD1. Germline V gives CDR1 SGHTA, CDR2 FQGTGA. Trimming removed 4 bases from V and 7 bases from J; junction bases left unmatched: 6. The CDR3 totals 13 residues. CDR3 in amino acids: CASSSRQGGEAFF. In nucleotides, the CDR3 is TGTGCCAGCAGCTCTCGACAGGGTGGTGAAGCTTTCTTT.

This chain joins TRBV6-1 and TRBJ2-7; D is unresolved. This CDR3 has 11 residues. Trimming removed 3 bases from V and 3 bases from J, with 3 bases in between. Per the germline V gene, CDR1 is MNHNS and CDR2 is SASEGT. CDR3 in DNA: TGTGCCAGCAGTGACAACTACGAGCAGTACTTC. This translates into CASSDNYEQYF.

This clone was observed a single time. The gene calls are TRBV12-5 and TRBJ1-1, with 7 bases lining up with TRBD1. Unmatched junction bases numbered 13, after V lost 1 base and J lost 5 bases. Germline assignment: CDR1 LGHNT and CDR2 FRNRAP. CDR3 length: 17 amino acids. Here the CDR3 DNA reads TGTGCTAGTGGTTTGGGCGGTTTAAAGGGGGCGCGAACTGAAGCTTTCTTT. As protein: CASGLGGLKGARTEAFF.

This chain joins TRBV7-2 and TRBJ2-1, with a weak D call TRBD1 (6 bases). CDR1 is SGHTA, CDR2 FQGNSA, per germline. The CDR3 sequence is 13 residues long. V lost 3 bases, J lost 8 bases, and 11 bases lay in between. CDR3 nucleotides: TGTGCCAGCAGCTTTCAAAACAGGGATGAGCAGTTCTTC. It translates to CASSFQNRDEQFF.

This chain links TRBV5-1 with TRBJ2-3, with 7 nucleotides matching TRBD2. Germline trimming cut 4 bases from V and 1 base from J; bases unmatched to any gene: 3. Germline loops: CDR1 SGHRS, CDR2 YFSETQ. The CDR3 sequence is 14 residues long. The CDR3 sequence: CASSPREGTDTQYF. DNA of the CDR3: TGCGCCAGCAGCCCCCGGGAGGGCACAGATACGCAGTATTTT.

The CDR3: CASSQESVAGRYGYTF. The CDR3 DNA reads as TGCGCCAGCAGCCAAGAATCGGTGGCAGGGCGCTATGGCTACACCTTC. This chain uses TRBV4-1 with TRBJ1-2, with D tentatively TRBD1 (5 bases). The CDR3 runs 16 residues. The V end was cut by 0 bases, the J end by 4 bases, with 15 bases between. Germline-derived CDR1 and CDR2 are MGHRA and YSYEKL.

The genes are TRBV18 and TRBJ2-1; D tentatively fits TRBD1 or TRBD2 (5 bases each). Germline lookup yields CDR1 KGHSH and CDR2 LQKENI. The CDR3 length is 16 residues. Trimming removed 3 bases from V and 6 bases from J, with 18 bases in between. The CDR3 region has the DNA TGTGCCAGCTCACCCATCTCCTTTCCTGGGGGCAATGAGCAGTTCTTC. This encodes CASSPISFPGGNEQFF.

The table lists this clone with a count of one. The chain has TRBV20-1 and TRBJ1-1; the D is unclear. This CDR3 spans 10 amino acids. Trimming took off 5 bases at V and 6 bases at J, with 7 bases between the two ends. The germline gives CDR1 DFQATT, CDR2 SNEGSKA (reference sequence). The DNA for the CDR3 is TGCAGTGCTTACTACTCTGAAGCTTTCTTT. Residues: CSAYYSEAFF.

CDR3 protein: CASSLEGRNTEAFF. CDR3 in DNA: TGCGCCAGCAGCTTGGAAGGACGGAACACTGAAGCTTTCTTT. This chain uses TRBV5-1 with TRBJ1-1; no definite D call. Germline V gene lookup returns CDR1 SGHRS and CDR2 YFSETQ. The CDR3 has 14 amino acids. V was trimmed by 0 bases and J by 1 base, leaving 7 bases between them.

This chain uses TRBV7-2 with TRBJ1-5; a possible D gene is TRBD1 (5 bases). The CDR3 extends over 15 amino acids. CDR1 is SGHTA, CDR2 FQGNSA, per germline. V was cut by 1 base and J by 10 bases, with 17 bases left in between. The CDR3 protein is CASSLVVWDSQPQHF. The CDR3 DNA sequence: TGTGCCAGCAGCTTAGTGGTGTGGGACTCACAACCCCAGCATTTT.

As for this clone: A junction boundary mismatches the germline segment, possibly from a read error. The rearrangement joins TRBV7-7 to TRBJ1-1; 8 bases agree with TRBD1. CDR3 size: 14 residues. Germline V gene lookup returns CDR1 SSHAT and CDR2 FNYEAQ (reference sequence). CDR3 amino acids: CASSALDRETEAFF. CDR3 bases: TGTGCTAGCAGTGCCTTGGACAGGGAGACAGAAGCTTTCTTT.

This clone was observed once. The J gene is TRBJ1-2, the V gene TRBV5-1, with no clear D. The CDR3 is 14 amino acids. V lost 1 base and J lost 3, with 10 bases in between. Germline CDR1 reads SGHRS; CDR2 reads YFSETQ. CDR3 region: CASSLNVRDYGYTF. In nucleotides, the CDR3 is TGCGCCAGCAGCTTGAACGTCAGAGACTATGGCTACACCTTC.

The chain has TRBV19 and TRBJ2-1; a weak D match, TRBD2 (5 bases). Between the trimmed V and J ends, which lost 8 bases and 12 bases, there was a span of 17 bases. The CDR3 is 12 amino acids. Germline-derived CDR1 and CDR2 are LNHDA and SQIVND (reference sequence). CDR3 region: CASSLAGSWQFF. CDR3 DNA: TGTGCCAGTTCCCTAGCTGGCTCCTGGCAGTTCTTC.

This clone was observed a few times. The chain uses TRBV27 and TRBJ2-1; TRBD1 might be the D (6 bases). This CDR3 contains 16 residues. Per germline, CDR1 MNHEY and CDR2 SMNVEV (reference sequence). V lost 4 bases to trimming and J lost 3 bases, with 16 bases between them. The CDR3 DNA reads TGTGCCAGCAGTTCTTTGGACAGTAAGTACTACAATGAGCAGTTCTTC. This sequence encodes CASSSLDSKYYNEQFF.

The chain has TRBV5-4 and TRBJ1-1, with D maybe TRBD1 (6 bases). Germline lookup yields CDR1 SGHNT and CDR2 YYREEE (reference sequence). Between the trimmed V and J ends, which lost 1 base and 6 bases, there was a span of 16 bases. CDR3 length: 15 residues. The CDR3: CASSLRRGDPAEAFF. The CDR3 coding sequence is TGTGCCAGCAGCTTGAGGAGGGGGGATCCCGCTGAAGCTTTCTTT.

The genes are TRBV19 and TRBJ2-7; no clear D. Germline V gene sequence: CDR1 LNHDA, CDR2 SQIVND (reference sequence). The CDR3 covers 12 residues. Trimming stripped 4 bases from V and 0 bases from J, with 4 bases between. The CDR3 sequence is CASSTSSYEQYF. The CDR3 DNA reads TGTGCCAGTAGTACGAGCTCCTACGAGCAGTACTTC. Looking up the rest from reference TRBV19 and TRBJ2-7 gives the full variable domain: DGGITQSPKYLFRKEGQNVTLSCEQNLNHDAMYWYRQDPGQGLRLIYYSQIVNDFQKGDIAEGYSVSREKKESFPLTVTSAQKNPTAFYLCASSTSSYEQYFGPGTRLTVT.